The rows below give T cell receptor beta chains drawn from one sample of a study of T cells after yellow fever vaccination. One entry per CDR3 protein results from TCRdb running MiXCR on the 5' RACE reads. Of some 99,000 distinct CDR3 sequences in the sample, approximately 6.3% were seen once. Specimen: CD8+ T cells sorted from PBMCs, collected 10 days after the yellow fever booster vaccination. These receptors all come from a man younger than 35 who received the YFV17D yellow fever vaccine. CDR3s include the opening cysteine and the closing phenylalanine or tryptophan.

J: TRBJ2-2; V: TRBV4-2; CDR3: CASSQEGRTGYAGELFF
J: TRBJ2-7; V: TRBV29-1; CDR3: CSVGVAGSNEQYF
J: TRBJ1-3; V: TRBV4-1; CDR3: CASSHPGNTIYF
J: TRBJ2-3; V: TRBV7-6; CDR3: CASSLVSDATDTQYF
J: TRBJ1-2; V: TRBV5-1; CDR3: CASSNNQGVYGYTF
J: TRBJ1-5; V: TRBV5-1; CDR3: CASSLAPQGNQPQHF
J: TRBJ2-1; V: TRBV12-3/TRBV12-4; CDR3: CASSLAGGVEQFF
J: TRBJ1-1; V: TRBV20-1; CDR3: CSARDQGTAGEAFF
J: TRBJ2-1; V: TRBV4-1; CDR3: CASSQSQGAGNEQFF
J: TRBJ1-5; V: TRBV7-9; CDR3: CASSLSDQGNQPQHF
J: TRBJ2-2; V: TRBV29-1; CDR3: CSVDRENTGELFF
J: TRBJ2-7; V: TRBV11-2; CDR3: CASRKGTSGSYEQYF
J: TRBJ1-5; V: TRBV7-9; CDR3: CASSLSVGQPQHF
J: TRBJ2-7; V: TRBV4-1; CDR3: CASSRGQEVEQYF
J: TRBJ2-2; V: TRBV4-1; CDR3: CASSQAAGGNTGELFF
J: TRBJ2-7; V: TRBV7-6; CDR3: CASSLGVLSSYEQYF
J: TRBJ2-2; V: TRBV10-3; CDR3: CAISEVSAANTGELFF
J: TRBJ2-6; V: TRBV19; CDR3: CASSIDSPGQLSGANVLTF
J: TRBJ2-5; V: TRBV5-1; CDR3: CASSFRDGSQETQYF
J: TRBJ1-5; V: TRBV10-3; CDR3: CAISEDSNQPQHF
J: TRBJ2-1; V: TRBV20-1; CDR3: CSAFQPGQGAFNEQFF
J: TRBJ2-1; V: TRBV11-2; CDR3: CASSNPGQPSNEQFF
J: TRBJ1-2; V: TRBV7-9; CDR3: CASSRETGSNYGYTF
J: TRBJ2-2; V: TRBV9; CDR3: CASSVVIAGELFF
J: TRBJ2-7; V: TRBV5-1; CDR3: CASSPGTGKYEQYF
J: TRBJ2-4; V: TRBV5-1; CDR3: CASSLATSGVAKNIQYF
J: TRBJ2-3; V: TRBV14; CDR3: CASSRGQPSTDTQYF
J: TRBJ1-1; V: TRBV7-8; CDR3: CASSTLGLTNTEAFF
J: TRBJ2-2; V: TRBV12-3/TRBV12-4; CDR3: CASSPWGHTGELFF
J: TRBJ2-7; V: TRBV21-1; CDR3: CAITGAGALYEQYF
J: TRBJ1-4; V: TRBV6-5; CDR3: CASSYSQGNEKLFF
J: TRBJ1-6; V: TRBV25-1; CDR3: CASSESRYYNSPLHF
J: TRBJ1-1; V: TRBV5-1; CDR3: CASRRFRGPNTEAFF
J: TRBJ2-3; V: TRBV9; CDR3: CASSPRGGGATDTQYF
J: TRBJ2-1; V: TRBV12-3/TRBV12-4; CDR3: CASSFQGAYNEQFF
J: TRBJ2-7; V: TRBV7-2; CDR3: CASSATGSYEQYF
J: TRBJ1-1; V: TRBV29-1; CDR3: CSILLGSGAGGAFF
J: TRBJ1-1; V: TRBV4-1; CDR3: CASITSRGGNTEAFF
J: TRBJ1-2; V: TRBV4-1; CDR3: CASSQEPTGTGGGYTF
J: TRBJ1-5; V: TRBV10-3; CDR3: CAISETGYSNQPQHF
J: TRBJ2-6; V: TRBV4-3; CDR3: CASSQDQGSGANVLTF